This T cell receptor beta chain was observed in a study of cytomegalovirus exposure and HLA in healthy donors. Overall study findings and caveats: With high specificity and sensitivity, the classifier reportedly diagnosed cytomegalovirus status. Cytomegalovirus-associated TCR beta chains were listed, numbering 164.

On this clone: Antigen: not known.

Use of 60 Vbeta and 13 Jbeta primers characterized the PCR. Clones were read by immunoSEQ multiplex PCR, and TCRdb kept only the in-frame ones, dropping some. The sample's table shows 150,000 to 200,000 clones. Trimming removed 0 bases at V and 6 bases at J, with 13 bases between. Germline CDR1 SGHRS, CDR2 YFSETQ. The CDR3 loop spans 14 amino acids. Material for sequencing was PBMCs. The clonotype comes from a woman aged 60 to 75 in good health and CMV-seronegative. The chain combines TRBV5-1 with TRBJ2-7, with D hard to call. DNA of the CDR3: TGCGCCAGCAGCTTGGGCGCCATCACCTTCGAGCAGTACTTC. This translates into CASSLGAITFEQYF.